Presented here are 27 T cell receptor beta chains from one specimen sequenced in a study of T cells after somatic rescue of genetic block. The method was immunoSEQ multiplex PCR; TCRdb's version includes in-frame clones alone and lacks a portion of them. Of 70,000 to 95,000 clones detected, over 80% appear once; the ten largest clones hold 1.5% to 2%. The specimen was peripheral blood mononuclear cells (PBMCs). These receptors originate from a woman between 18 and 29 years old.

This sequence joins TRBV2 and TRBJ2-7; unclear D gene. CDR3 length: 12 amino acids. The V gene lost 7 bases and the J gene lost 3 bases, with 10 bases spanning the gap. CDR1 and CDR2 (germline): SNHLY, FYNNEI. CDR3 region: CASKLVLYEQYF. CDR3 bases: TGTGCCAGCAAGTTAGTACTCTACGAGCAGTACTTC. Based on the CDR3 plus reference TRBV2 and TRBJ2-7, the full variable domain is EPEVTQTPSHQVTQMGQEVILRCVPISNHLYFYWYRQILGQKVEFLVSFYNNEISEKSEIFDDQFSVERPDGSNFTLKIRSTKLEDSAMYFCASKLVLYEQYFGPGTRLTVT.

V usage is TRBV7-8 and J usage is TRBJ2-7; TRBD1 or TRBD2 may be the D gene (6 bases each). CDR3 length: 15 amino acids. V was cut by 0 bases and J by 3 bases, with 12 bases left in between. The V gene's germline CDR1 is SGHVS and CDR2 FQNEAQ. The CDR3 protein is CASSLAGGYIYEQYF. Written as DNA, the CDR3 is TGTGCCAGCAGCTTAGCGGGGGGCTATATCTACGAGCAGTACTTC.

Here the CDR3 reads CASSWGRSTGELFF. As DNA, the CDR3 is TGTGCCAGCAGTTGGGGGAGGAGCACCGGGGAGCTGTTTTTT. The chain combines TRBV6-5 with TRBJ2-2, with D perhaps TRBD2 (6 bases). Trimming shortened V by 4 bases and J by 4 bases, and 10 bases separated the two germline ends. The CDR3 extends over 14 amino acids. Per germline, CDR1 MNHEY and CDR2 SVGAGI.

The chain has TRBV2 and TRBJ1-1; D gene uncertain. This CDR3 spans 14 amino acids. Germline CDR1 reads SNHLY; CDR2 reads FYNNEI. V lost 1 base, J lost 0 bases, and 6 bases lay in between. Here the CDR3 reads CASSEVGMNTEAFF. The CDR3 nucleotides read TGTGCCAGCAGTGAAGTGGGTATGAACACTGAAGCTTTCTTT.

Concerning this clone itself: This CDR3 is also generated by other DNA sequences in the sample. The chain carries TRBV7-9 and TRBJ2-7; possibly TRBD2 for D (5 bases). The CDR3 has 14 amino acids. Trimming left V 5 bases short and J 6 bases short, with 17 bases between. The germline gives CDR1 SEHNR, CDR2 FQNEAQ (reference sequence). The CDR3 is CASSLDVGVSEQYF. CDR3 coding DNA: TGTGCCAGCAGCCTAGATGTGGGAGTGTCCGAGCAGTACTTC.

This rearrangement joins TRBV5-4 to TRBJ2-7; the match to TRBD2 covers 13 bases. CDR1 and CDR2 (germline): SGHNT, YYREEE (reference sequence). The CDR3 is 15 residues long. Trimming took 3 bases from V and 2 from J; bases not matched to a gene: 2. The CDR3 DNA follows: TGTGCCAGCAGCTGGGGGACTAGCGGGACCTACGAGCAGTACTTC. Protein sequence: CASSWGTSGTYEQYF.

The chain recombines TRBV7-3 with TRBJ2-2; D gene ambiguous. The germline CDR1 and CDR2 sequences are SGHTA and FQGTGA. Trimming cost V 2 bases and J 1 base, with 5 bases left between them. The CDR3 loop spans 14 amino acids. The CDR3 is CASSLGLNTGELFF. DNA for the CDR3: TGTGCCAGCAGCTTAGGCTTGAACACCGGGGAGCTGTTTTTT. The full variable domain, rest sourced from reference TRBV7-3 and TRBJ2-2, is GAGVSQTPSNKVTEKGKYVELRCDPISGHTALYWYRQSLGQGPEFLIYFQGTGAADDSGLPNDRFFAVRPEGSVSTLKIQRTERGDSAVYLCASSLGLNTGELFFGEGSRLTVL.

This clone was observed a few times. The chain links TRBV11-2 to TRBJ1-1, with 7 bases fitting TRBD1. The CDR3 is 14 residues long. Germline V gene data show CDR1 as SGHAT and CDR2 as FQNNGV. Trimming at V came to 9 bases and at J to 5 bases, leaving 12 bases not matched to a gene. CDR3 amino acids: CASRTGDGGTEAFF. CDR3 nucleotide sequence: TGTGCCAGTCGGACAGGCGACGGAGGGACTGAAGCTTTCTTT.

V gene TRBV27 combines with J gene TRBJ2-5; TRBD1 might be the D (5 bases). Trimming removed 3 bases at V and 11 bases at J, with 13 bases between. The CDR3 runs to 12 residues. CDR1 and CDR2 (germline): MNHEY, SMNVEV (reference sequence). The CDR3 loop reads CASSFSGIKQYF. The CDR3, as DNA: TGTGCCAGCAGTTTTTCAGGGATCAAGCAGTACTTC.

The chain carries TRBV6-1 and TRBJ2-7, with 10 positions matching TRBD1. V trimming: 2 bases; J trimming: 0 bases; junction bases outside the gene matches: 4. Germline-derived CDR1 and CDR2 are MNHNS and SASEGT. The CDR3 runs to 16 residues. CDR3 region: CASSERRDRGSYEQYF. CDR3 DNA sequence: TGTGCCAGCAGTGAACGCCGGGACAGGGGCTCCTACGAGCAGTACTTC.

This clone was counted once. The chain uses TRBV27 and TRBJ2-1; possibly TRBD2 for D (5 bases). Germline V gene lookup returns CDR1 MNHEY and CDR2 SMNVEV (reference sequence). The CDR3 is 14 amino acids. Trimming shortened V by 3 bases and J by 8 bases, and 14 bases separated the two germline ends. The CDR3 spells CASSLLTRNHEQFF. The CDR3 DNA reads as TGTGCCAGCAGTTTGCTTACTAGGAACCATGAGCAGTTCTTC.

The rearrangement joins TRBV7-9 to TRBJ2-6; D may be TRBD2 (6 bases). V lost 1 base, J lost 0 bases, and 10 bases lay in between. The CDR3 spans 17 residues. Per germline, CDR1 SEHNR and CDR2 FQNEAQ (reference sequence). The CDR3, as DNA: TGTGCCAGCAGCTTAGACGGGGGTCACTCTGGGGCCAACGTCCTGACTTTC. Translated: CASSLDGGHSGANVLTF.

The J gene is TRBJ2-1, the V gene TRBV7-8, with 7 bases fitting TRBD1. The germline V gene encodes CDR1 SGHVS and CDR2 FQNEAQ. The CDR3 loop spans 17 amino acids. Trimming cost V 5 bases and J 7 bases; bases outside gene matches: 17. CDR3 bases: TGTGCCAGCAGCGTATACGAAGGGACAGATGTTTATAATGAGCAGTTCTTC. It is translated as CASSVYEGTDVYNEQFF.

V gene TRBV7-6 combines with J gene TRBJ2-5; D gene uncertain. CDR1 SGHVS and CDR2 FNYEAQ come from the germline V gene. Between the trimmed V and J ends, which lost 5 bases and 7 bases, there was a span of 8 bases. The CDR3 has 11 residues. For the CDR3, the DNA is TGTGCCAGCAGCAGCCAGGCGACCCAGTACTTC. Translation gives CASSSQATQYF.

The J gene is TRBJ2-1, the V gene TRBV10-1; D may be TRBD1 (6 bases). The germline V and J ends were trimmed by 6 bases and 6 bases, with 24 bases remaining between them. This CDR3 spans 17 amino acids. Germline CDR1 WNHNN, CDR2 SYGVQD (reference sequence). CDR3 protein: CASSQTPTGWGSNEQFF. CDR3 nucleotides: TGCGCCAGCAGCCAAACCCCTACAGGGTGGGGGTCCAATGAGCAGTTCTTC.

Only one count was recorded for this clone. V and J are TRBV18 and TRBJ1-2, with a weak D call TRBD1 (6 bases). V shed 0 bases and J shed 2 bases, with 19 bases lying between them. The CDR3 loop spans 18 amino acids. From germline, CDR1 is KGHSH and CDR2 LQKENI. This CDR3 reads CASSPPVDRSRYNYGYTF. The CDR3 DNA reads TGTGCCAGCTCACCACCGGTCGACAGGTCCCGTTACAACTATGGCTACACCTTC.

The chain is built from TRBV10-3 and TRBJ2-3, with D possibly matching TRBD1 (6 bases). Trimming took 3 bases from V and 4 from J, leaving 20 bases between them. In germline, CDR1 is ENHRY, CDR2 SYGVKD. This CDR3 is 17 amino acids long. The CDR3 sequence is CAISDPGHEVVADTQYF. In DNA form, the CDR3 reads TGTGCCATCAGTGACCCGGGACACGAGGTCGTGGCAGATACGCAGTATTTT.

This chain uses TRBV2 with TRBJ2-7; 12 bases agree with TRBD1. Per the germline V gene, CDR1 is SNHLY and CDR2 is FYNNEI. Trimming cost V 5 bases and J 7 bases; bases outside gene matches: 9. There are 15 residues in the CDR3. The chain's CDR3 is CASSPPGTGGREQYF. CDR3 bases: TGTGCCAGCAGTCCGCCCGGGACAGGGGGCAGGGAGCAGTACTTC.

The V call is TRBV14, the J call TRBJ2-1; maybe TRBD1 (6 bases). Per the germline V gene, CDR1 is SGHDN and CDR2 is FVKESK. Deletions cut 0 bases from V and 9 bases from J, with 15 bases between. The CDR3 spans 15 residues. In DNA form, the CDR3 reads TGTGCCAGCAGCCAAGAGGGATTGAGGGGGTTTGAGCAGTTCTTC. It codes for CASSQEGLRGFEQFF.

This clone has only a few counts. The chain joins TRBV19 to TRBJ1-2; unclear D gene. Trimming left V 5 bases short and J 4 bases short, with 11 bases between. The germline CDR1 and CDR2 sequences are LNHDA and SQIVND (reference sequence). This CDR3 region has 13 residues. CDR3 amino acids: CASSPRHTYGYTF. The CDR3 DNA follows: TGTGCCAGTAGTCCCCGTCACACCTATGGCTACACCTTC.

The V and J genes are TRBV18 and TRBJ2-7, with D hard to call. The CDR3 has 15 residues. Per germline, CDR1 KGHSH and CDR2 LQKENI. V dropped 2 bases and J dropped 2 bases, with 13 bases sitting between them. Here the CDR3 DNA reads TGTGCCAGCTCACCAAGCTCTCCCCGCACCTACGAGCAGTACTTC. Its protein product is CASSPSSPRTYEQYF.

This clone has just a few counts. V usage is TRBV2 and J usage is TRBJ2-7, with 11 bases lining up with TRBD2. Germline-derived CDR1 and CDR2 are SNHLY and FYNNEI. The V and J ends lost 4 bases and 6 bases, in that order; junction bases with no gene match: 8. The CDR3 extends over 15 amino acids. CDR3 sequence (DNA): TGTGCCAGCAGTGTCTTTAGCGGGAGGGCTGGCGAGCAGTACTTC. Its protein product is CASSVFSGRAGEQYF.

For this clone: Relative to the germline gene, one junction end is altered; a read error may explain this. The V gene is TRBV14, the J gene TRBJ2-7; D not resolved. The germline V gene has CDR1 SGHDN and CDR2 FVKESK. The CDR3 extends over 15 amino acids. The CDR3 region is CASSPLGRSSHEQYF. The CDR3 DNA is TGTGCCAGCAGCCCCCTAGGGCGGTCCTCCCACGAGCAGTACTTC. The complete variable domain, with remaining parts taken from reference TRBV14 and TRBJ2-7, reads EAGVTQFPSHSVIEKGQTVTLRCDPISGHDNLYWYRRVMGKEIKFLLHFVKESKQDESGMPNNRFLAERTGGTYSTLKVQPAELEDSGVYFCASSPLGRSSHEQYFGPGTRLTVT.

This chain joins TRBV27 and TRBJ2-5; D remains ambiguous. This CDR3 contains 13 residues. Germline V gives CDR1 MNHEY, CDR2 SMNVEV (reference sequence). Trimming took off 2 bases at V and 5 bases at J, with 9 bases between the two ends. CDR3 loop: CASSLTAIETQYF. The CDR3 DNA reads TGTGCCAGCAGTTTAACAGCTATCGAGACCCAGTACTTC.

Regarding this clone: A read error may explain this, as a much larger clone is one base away. The rearrangement uses TRBV6-1 and TRBJ1-5; 8 nucleotides line up with TRBD1. Germline trimming cut 1 base from V and 6 bases from J; bases unmatched to any gene: 5. CDR3 length: 15 amino acids. Germline-derived CDR1 and CDR2 are MNHNS and SASEGT. The CDR3 nucleotides are TGTGCCAGCAGTGAAGGGTCAGGGGGCGTTCAGCCCCAGCATTTT. Translated, it gives CASSEGSGGVQPQHF.

The chain carries TRBV29-1 and TRBJ2-1; D may be TRBD1 or TRBD2 (5 bases each). The CDR3 has 14 residues. The V gene's germline CDR1 is SQVTM and CDR2 ANQGSEA. The V and J ends lost 0 bases and 6 bases respectively, with 12 bases between them. This CDR3 reads CSVEETGRGNEQFF. The CDR3 coding sequence is TGCAGCGTTGAAGAAACGGGAAGGGGCAATGAGCAGTTCTTC.

The chain joins TRBV27 to TRBJ2-2; D unclear. The germline V gene has CDR1 MNHEY and CDR2 SMNVEV (reference sequence). The CDR3 loop spans 12 amino acids. V was shortened by 3 bases and J by 6 bases, with 5 bases between the two germline ends. CDR3 DNA sequence: TGTGCCAGCAGTTTTAGGGCCGGGGAGCTGTTTTTT. It codes for CASSFRAGELFF.